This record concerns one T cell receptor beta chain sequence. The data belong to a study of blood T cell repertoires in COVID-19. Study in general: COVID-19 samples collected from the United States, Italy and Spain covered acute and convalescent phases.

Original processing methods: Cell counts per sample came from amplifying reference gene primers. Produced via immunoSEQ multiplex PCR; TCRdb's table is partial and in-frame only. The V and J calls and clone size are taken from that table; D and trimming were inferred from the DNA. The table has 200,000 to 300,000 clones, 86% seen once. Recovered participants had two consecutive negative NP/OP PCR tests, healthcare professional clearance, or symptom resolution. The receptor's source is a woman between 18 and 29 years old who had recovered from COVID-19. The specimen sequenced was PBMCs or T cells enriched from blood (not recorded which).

The CDR3 protein is CASSWGTGDQQFF. CDR3 nucleotides: TGTGCCAGCAGTTGGGGGACAGGGGATCAGCAGTTCTTC. V gene TRBV2 combines with J gene TRBJ2-1; 10 bases align to TRBD1. Trimming at V came to 5 bases and at J to 11 bases, leaving 6 bases not matched to a gene. Germline values: CDR1 SNHLY, CDR2 FYNNEI. The CDR3 sequence is 13 residues long.